This T cell receptor (beta chain) was profiled in a study of cytomegalovirus exposure and HLA in healthy donors. From germline, CDR1 is SGHTA and CDR2 FQGTGA. V shed 3 bases and J 0 bases; nucleotides not matched to a gene: 3. CDR3 size: 16 residues. Primers included in the PCR were 60 Vbeta and 13 Jbeta primers. The protocol was immunoSEQ multiplex PCR, while the TCRdb copy is restricted to in-frame clones and leaves out a portion. The table records 140,000 to 150,000 clones, roughly 10% of them present only once. This receptor was taken from a man aged 50 to 59 in good health and CMV-seronegative. The sample comprised PBMCs. The chain recombines TRBV7-3 with TRBJ2-1; 9 bases fit TRBD2. CDR3 residues: CASSFLSGSSYNEQFF. The CDR3 DNA reads TGTGCCAGCAGCTTCCTTAGCGGGAGCTCCTACAATGAGCAGTTCTTC.